Listed below are T cell receptor beta chains from one sample, sequenced in a study of T cells in Graves' hyperthyroidism and ophthalmopathy. Using its own MiXCR run on the multiplex PCR reads, TCRdb lists one record per CDR3 protein. The sample shows over 650,000 distinct CDR3 sequences, less than 45% of them seen only once. The sequencing sample was made of peripheral blood or thyroid tissue (not recorded which). The receptors come from an adult man with Graves' disease, either hyperthyroidism or ophthalmopathy (not recorded which). Each CDR3 is given with its conserved first and last residue. The order of the fields is CDR3 length, clone size, J gene, D gene, V gene, CDR3 protein, CDR3 DNA. The D gene is left open where the match is weak. Size is omitted from some rows. Given values are once, few, many or a class for expanded clones.

>15|few|TRBJ2-7|NA|TRBV5-1
CASSLTGLQSYEQYF
TGCGCCAGCAGCTTAACGGGACTTCAATCCTACGAGCAGTACTTC
>15|many|TRBJ1-1|NA|TRBV15
CATSRDPRMNTEAFF
TGTGCCACCAGCAGAGATCCGAGAATGAACACTGAAGCTTTCTTT
>14|NA|TRBJ1-6|NA|TRBV6-5
CASSYGQLNSPLHF
TGTGCCAGCAGTTACGGGCAGCTTAATTCACCCCTCCACTTT
>12|NA|TRBJ1-1|NA|TRBV19
CASSIPSGSAFF
TGTGCCAGTAGTATCCCCTCTGGTTCGGCTTTCTTT
>16|NA|TRBJ1-2|TRBD1|TRBV2
CASSFRDRGLYHGYTF
TGTGCCAGCAGCTTCCGGGACAGGGGGCTTTATCATGGCTACACCTTC
>14|NA|TRBJ1-5|NA|TRBV10-3
CATSNGAPDQPQHF
TGTGCCACCTCAAACGGGGCTCCAGATCAGCCCCAGCATTTT
>15|many|TRBJ1-1|NA|TRBV7-9
CASSLAGQGDTEAFF
TGTGCCAGCAGCTTAGCTGGGCAGGGAGACACTGAAGCTTTCTTT
>13|many|TRBJ1-1|NA|TRBV10-3
CAILGHSNTEAFF
TGTGCCATACTAGGACATTCGAACACTGAAGCTTTCTTT
>14|many|TRBJ1-2|TRBD1|TRBV29-1
CSAQDRGGVRGYTF
TGCAGCGCTCAGGACAGGGGAGGTGTGAGGGGCTACACCTTC
>16|few|TRBJ2-5|NA|TRBV7-8
CASSQDALALQETQYF
TGTGCCAGCAGCCAAGATGCTCTAGCCCTCCAAGAGACCCAGTACTTC
>15|NA|TRBJ2-7|NA|TRBV2
CASSLDWEPSYEQYF
TGTGCCAGCAGCTTAGACTGGGAACCTTCCTACGAGCAGTACTTC
>14|NA|TRBJ1-2|NA|TRBV11-3
CASSLVDGGYGYTF
TGTGCCAGCAGCTTAGTAGATGGGGGTTATGGCTACACCTTC
>16|many|TRBJ2-5|TRBD2|TRBV29-1
CSVRPGLAGGRETQYF
TGCAGCGTGCGGCCGGGACTAGCGGGAGGGAGGGAGACCCAGTACTTC
>11|many|TRBJ1-2|NA|TRBV9
CASRQGRGYTF
TGTGCCAGCAGACAGGGCCGTGGCTACACCTTC